This T cell receptor (beta chain) was found in a study of T cell responses to AZD1222 COVID-19 vaccine. TCRdb keeps only in-frame clones here, not all; method: immunoSEQ multiplex PCR. The sample has approximately 150,000 clones; 80% to 90% are singletons. Concerning this clone: Antigen specificity is unknown.

Study-wide results and limits: Repertoire sampling happened only post peak T cell response.

The clonotype comes from an adult in good health. The material was peripheral blood, obtained on day 0 of AZD1222 vaccination.

The CDR3 spells CASRLGHITGELFF. The CDR3 DNA is TGTGCCAGCAGACTGGGACATATCACCGGGGAGCTGTTTTTT. The chain joins TRBV27 to TRBJ2-2; a possible D gene is TRBD1 (6 bases). Between the trimmed V and J ends, which lost 6 bases and 4 bases, there was a span of 12 bases. Germline V CDR1 and CDR2: MNHEY, SMNVEV (reference sequence). The CDR3 extends over 14 amino acids.